This T cell receptor beta chain was retrieved from a study of T cells in women clearing cervical HPV infection. The overall study: HLA type could not be excluded as a confounder. Study-wide findings and caveats: Richness plus V gene abundances separated cases from controls with AUC 0.7 to 0.9.

MY09/MY11 PCR detected cervical HPV DNA; dot-blot assigned genotypes. Average input was 1200 ng genomic DNA for immunoSEQ TCR beta CDR3 amplification. Generated by immunoSEQ multiplex PCR, the TCRdb table keeps only in-frame clones and is missing some. Reported are approximately 35,000 clones; the ten largest clones contain roughly 1.6%. For this clone: The antigen is not known. The read finishes 3 residues shy of the CDR3 end, and the germline J gene is used to complete it.

CDR1 and CDR2 (germline): LNHDA, SQIVND (reference sequence). The CDR3 contains 16 residues. Trimming at V came to 7 bases and at J to 5 bases, leaving 15 bases not matched to a gene. The receptor's source is a woman between 18 and 70 years old with a cervical HPV16 infection that either progressed to CIN3+ or cleared (not recorded which). V usage is TRBV19 and J usage is TRBJ1-1, with 8 bases aligning to TRBD1. Sequencing was carried out using blood buffy coat. The CDR3 bases that were read are TGTGCCAGTAACCCCCAGGGGCAGGGGGCGAGGACTGAA. Amino acid sequence: CASNPQGQGARTE. The entire CDR3 is CASNPQGQGARTEAFF.